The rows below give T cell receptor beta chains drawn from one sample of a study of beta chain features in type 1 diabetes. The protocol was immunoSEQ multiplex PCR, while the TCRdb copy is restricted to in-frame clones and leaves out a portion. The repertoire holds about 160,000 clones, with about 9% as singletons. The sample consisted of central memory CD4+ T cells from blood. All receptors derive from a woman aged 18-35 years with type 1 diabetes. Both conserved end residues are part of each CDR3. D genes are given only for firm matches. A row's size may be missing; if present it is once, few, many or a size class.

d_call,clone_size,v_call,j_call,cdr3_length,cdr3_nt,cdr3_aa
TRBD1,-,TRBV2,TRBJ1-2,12,TGTGCCAGCCAGGGGGAGGAAAAAGGCTACACCTTC,CASQGEEKGYTF
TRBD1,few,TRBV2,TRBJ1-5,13,TGTGCCAGCACCTGGGACAGTCCCCAGCCCCAGCATTTT,CASTWDSPQPQHF
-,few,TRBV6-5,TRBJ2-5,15,TGTGCCAGCAGTAACCAACAGAATCGAGGGGAGACCCAGTACTTC,CASSNQQNRGETQYF
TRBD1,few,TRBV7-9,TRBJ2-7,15,TGTGCCAGCAGCTTGAGGACAGGAGGCGCCTACGAGCAGTACTTC,CASSLRTGGAYEQYF
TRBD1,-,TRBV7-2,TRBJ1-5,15,TGTGCCAGCAACCCCTACAGGGGTTTCAATCAGCCCCAGCATTTT,CASNPYRGFNQPQHF
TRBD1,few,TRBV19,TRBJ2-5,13,TGTGCCAGTAGTCTGACAGGGAAGGAGACCCAGTACTTC,CASSLTGKETQYF
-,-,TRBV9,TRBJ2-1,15,TGTGCCAGCAGCGGGACACCAAGCTCCTACAATGAGCAGTTCTTC,CASSGTPSSYNEQFF
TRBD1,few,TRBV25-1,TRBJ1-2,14,TGTGCCAGCAGTGACCAGGGACAGGGGGAGGGCTACACCTTC,CASSDQGQGEGYTF
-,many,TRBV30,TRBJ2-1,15,TGTGCCTGGAGTGTACCCAGCGGACGATACAATGAGCAGTTCTTC,CAWSVPSGRYNEQFF
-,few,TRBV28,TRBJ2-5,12,TGTGCCAGCAGACAGGGTTCAGAGACCCAGTACTTC,CASRQGSETQYF
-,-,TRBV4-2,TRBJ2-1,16,TGTGCCAGCAGCCAAGAACTGAGCGGGTCCTACAATGAGCAGTTCTTC,CASSQELSGSYNEQFF
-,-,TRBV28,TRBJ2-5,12,TGTGCCAGCAGTTTACAGATAGAGACCCAGTACTTC,CASSLQIETQYF